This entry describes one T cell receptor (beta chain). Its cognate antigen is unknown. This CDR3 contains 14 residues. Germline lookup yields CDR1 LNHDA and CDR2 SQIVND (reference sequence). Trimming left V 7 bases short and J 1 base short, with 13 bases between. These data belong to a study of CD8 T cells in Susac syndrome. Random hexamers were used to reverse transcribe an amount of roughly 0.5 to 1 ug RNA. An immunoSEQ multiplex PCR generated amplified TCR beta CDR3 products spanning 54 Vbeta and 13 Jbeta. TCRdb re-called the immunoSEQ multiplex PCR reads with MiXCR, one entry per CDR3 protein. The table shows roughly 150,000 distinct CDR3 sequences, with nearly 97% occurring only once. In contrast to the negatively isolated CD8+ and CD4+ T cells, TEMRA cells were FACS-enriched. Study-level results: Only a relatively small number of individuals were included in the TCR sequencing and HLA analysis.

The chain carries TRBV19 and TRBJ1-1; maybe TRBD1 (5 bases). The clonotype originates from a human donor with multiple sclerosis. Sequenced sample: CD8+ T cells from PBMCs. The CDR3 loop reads CASNPGAANTEAFF. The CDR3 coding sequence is TGTGCCAGTAACCCCGGGGCGGCGAACACTGAAGCTTTCTTT.